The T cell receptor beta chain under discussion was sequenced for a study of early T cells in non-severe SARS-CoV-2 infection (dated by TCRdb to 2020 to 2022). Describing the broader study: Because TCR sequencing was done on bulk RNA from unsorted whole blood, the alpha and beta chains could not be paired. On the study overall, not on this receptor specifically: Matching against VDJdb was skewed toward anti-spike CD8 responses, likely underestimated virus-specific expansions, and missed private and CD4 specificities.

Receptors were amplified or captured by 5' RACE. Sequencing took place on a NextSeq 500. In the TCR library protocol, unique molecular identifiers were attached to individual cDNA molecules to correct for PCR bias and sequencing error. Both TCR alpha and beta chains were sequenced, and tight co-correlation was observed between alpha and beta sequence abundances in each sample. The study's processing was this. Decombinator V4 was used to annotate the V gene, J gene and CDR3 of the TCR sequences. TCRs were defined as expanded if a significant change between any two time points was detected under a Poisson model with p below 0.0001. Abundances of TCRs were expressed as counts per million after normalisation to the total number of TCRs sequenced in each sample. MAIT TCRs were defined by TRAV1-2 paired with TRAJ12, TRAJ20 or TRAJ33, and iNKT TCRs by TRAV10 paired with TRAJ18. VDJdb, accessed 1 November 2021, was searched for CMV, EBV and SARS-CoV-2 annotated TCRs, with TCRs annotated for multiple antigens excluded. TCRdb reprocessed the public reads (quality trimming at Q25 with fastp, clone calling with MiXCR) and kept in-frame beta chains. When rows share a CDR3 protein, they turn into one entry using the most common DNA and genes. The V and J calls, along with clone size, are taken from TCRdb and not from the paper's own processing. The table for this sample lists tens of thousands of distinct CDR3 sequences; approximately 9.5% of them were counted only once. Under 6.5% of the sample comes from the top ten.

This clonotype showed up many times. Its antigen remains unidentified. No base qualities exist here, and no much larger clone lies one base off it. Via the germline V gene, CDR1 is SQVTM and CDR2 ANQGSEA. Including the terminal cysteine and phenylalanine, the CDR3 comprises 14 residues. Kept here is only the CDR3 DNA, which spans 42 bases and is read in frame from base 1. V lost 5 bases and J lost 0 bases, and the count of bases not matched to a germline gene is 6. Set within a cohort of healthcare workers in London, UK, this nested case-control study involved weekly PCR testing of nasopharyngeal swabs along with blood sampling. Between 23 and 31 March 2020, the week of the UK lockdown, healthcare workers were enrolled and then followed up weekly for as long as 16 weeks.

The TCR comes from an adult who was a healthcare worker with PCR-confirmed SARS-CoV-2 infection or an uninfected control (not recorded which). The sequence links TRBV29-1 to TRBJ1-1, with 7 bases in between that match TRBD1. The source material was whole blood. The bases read TGCAGCGTTTTGACAGGGAGCATGAACACTGAAGCTTTCTTT. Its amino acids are CSVLTGSMNTEAFF.